These 23 T cell receptor beta chains were all obtained from the same sample, sequenced in a study of cytomegalovirus exposure and HLA in healthy donors. Assay: immunoSEQ multiplex PCR; the TCRdb copy retains only in-frame clones and omits some. Of about 68,000 clones listed, about 89% are singletons. Sample: PBMCs. The receptors stem from a young man in good health and CMV-seronegative.

The chain carries TRBV5-8 and TRBJ2-2; D not resolved. This CDR3 contains 15 residues. Germline V gene sequence: CDR1 SGHTS, CDR2 YDEGEE. V lost 3 bases and J lost 1, with 10 bases in between. CDR3 amino acids: CASSSQFMNTGELFF. The DNA for the CDR3 is TGTGCCAGCAGCTCACAGTTTATGAACACCGGGGAGCTGTTTTTT.

The chain links TRBV19 to TRBJ1-1; the match to TRBD1 covers 7 bases. Looked up from germline, CDR1 is LNHDA and CDR2 is SQIVND (reference sequence). The CDR3 contains 19 residues. After removal of 6 bases from V and 3 bases from J, the junction contained 22 bases not matched to a gene. DNA of the CDR3: TGTGCCAGTAGAAAAGGATTGGACAGGCGAGGGGGAAGATACACTGAAGCTTTCTTT. Protein product: CASRKGLDRRGGRYTEAFF. Looking up the rest from reference TRBV19 and TRBJ1-1 gives the full variable domain: DGGITQSPKYLFRKEGQNVTLSCEQNLNHDAMYWYRQDPGQGLRLIYYSQIVNDFQKGDIAEGYSVSREKKESFPLTVTSAQKNPTAFYLCASRKGLDRRGGRYTEAFFGQGTRLTVV.

The chain links TRBV5-6 to TRBJ1-2; D is unclear. CDR3 length: 12 amino acids. V dropped 4 bases and J dropped 6 bases, with 10 bases sitting between them. From germline, CDR1 is SGHDT and CDR2 YYEEEE. For the CDR3, the DNA is TGTGCCAGCAGCATAGACAACGATGGCTACACCTTC. It specifies CASSIDNDGYTF.

This clone has more than one count but fewer than ten. The J gene is TRBJ2-7, the V gene TRBV7-2; D is unclear. Trimming pared 3 bases from V and 9 bases from J, leaving 18 bases between. CDR3 size: 14 residues. CDR1 SGHTA and CDR2 FQGNSA come from the germline V gene. This CDR3 is CASSFPGQSPWQYF. CDR3 sequence (DNA): TGTGCCAGCAGCTTCCCCGGTCAAAGTCCCTGGCAGTACTTC.

This clone appeared a few times. Being one base from a much bigger clone, this may be a read error. The J gene is TRBJ1-1, the V gene TRBV7-2; a weak D match, TRBD1 (6 bases). The CDR3 extends over 13 amino acids. The V gene's germline CDR1 is SGHTA and CDR2 FQGNSA. Trimming pared 4 bases from V and 1 base from J, leaving 7 bases between. The CDR3 sequence is CASSSTGNTEAFF. The CDR3 DNA is TGTGCCAGCAGCTCGACAGGGAACACTGAAGCTTTCTTT.

The J gene is TRBJ2-7, the V gene TRBV19; 10 bases are shared with TRBD1. Germline lookup yields CDR1 LNHDA and CDR2 SQIVND (reference sequence). Trimming took 4 bases from V and 0 from J; bases not matched to a gene: 15. This CDR3 spans 19 amino acids. The CDR3 here is CASSTHPGTGDQGSYEQYF. CDR3 in DNA: TGTGCCAGTAGTACCCACCCCGGGACAGGGGATCAGGGCTCCTACGAGCAGTACTTC. The variable domain in full, with the rest retrieved from reference TRBV19 and TRBJ2-7, is DGGITQSPKYLFRKEGQNVTLSCEQNLNHDAMYWYRQDPGQGLRLIYYSQIVNDFQKGDIAEGYSVSREKKESFPLTVTSAQKNPTAFYLCASSTHPGTGDQGSYEQYFGPGTRLTVT.

This chain connects TRBV27 to TRBJ1-5, with D uncertain. CDR3 length equals 15 residues. Germline V lookup: CDR1 MNHEY, CDR2 SMNVEV (reference sequence). Trimming cost V 7 bases and J 2 bases, with 15 bases left between them. CDR3 DNA sequence: TGTGCCAGCACCTCAACTTGGGGAGGCAATCAGCCCCAGCATTTT. It codes for CASTSTWGGNQPQHF.

This clone was found a few times. The chain recombines TRBV5-1 with TRBJ1-5, with D perhaps TRBD1 (6 bases). Germline CDR1 SGHRS, CDR2 YFSETQ. The CDR3 is made up of 17 amino acids. Trimming pared 4 bases from V and 0 bases from J, leaving 17 bases between. The CDR3: CASSPGGWTDSNQPQHF. CDR3 nucleotide sequence: TGCGCCAGCAGCCCGGGGGGGTGGACAGATAGCAATCAGCCCCAGCATTTT.

The rearrangement links TRBV7-2 to TRBJ2-3; D possibly corresponds to TRBD2 (6 bases). This CDR3 contains 15 residues. The V gene's germline CDR1 is SGHTA and CDR2 FQGNSA. V was clipped by 2 bases and J by 6 bases, with 15 bases between them. The CDR3 region is CASSLRLGGDDTQYF. The CDR3 DNA is TGTGCCAGCAGCTTAAGACTAGGAGGCGACGATACGCAGTATTTT.

The chain combines TRBV28 with TRBJ2-1; D is perhaps TRBD1 (5 bases). Germline CDR1 is MDHEN and CDR2 is SYDVKM. Between the trimmed V and J ends, which lost 8 bases and 0 bases, there was a span of 20 bases. The CDR3 spans 17 residues. The CDR3 loop is CASVGAGPMSSYNEQFF. CDR3 sequence (DNA): TGTGCCAGCGTAGGGGCAGGTCCGATGAGCTCCTACAATGAGCAGTTCTTC.

V gene TRBV7-9 combines with J gene TRBJ1-1, with D hard to call. Germline V gives CDR1 SEHNR, CDR2 FQNEAQ (reference sequence). CDR3 length: 17 residues. Trimming took off 5 bases at V and 4 bases at J, with 23 bases between the two ends. Here the CDR3 DNA reads TGTGCCAGCAGCCCAGCCAGGAGGCCTACCTCGGGCACTGAAGCTTTCTTT. Its translation: CASSPARRPTSGTEAFF. Variable domain in full (rest from reference TRBV7-9 and TRBJ1-1): DTGVSQNPRHKITKRGQNVTFRCDPISEHNRLYWYRQTLGQGPEFLTYFQNEAQLEKSRLLSDRFSAERPKGSFSTLEIQRTEQGDSAMYLCASSPARRPTSGTEAFFGQGTRLTVV.

The chain recombines TRBV19 with TRBJ1-3; 7 bases line up with TRBD1. The CDR3 has 16 amino acids. Germline V gives CDR1 LNHDA, CDR2 SQIVND (reference sequence). V shed 5 bases and J 0 bases; nucleotides not matched to a gene: 7. The CDR3 region is CASSADRIYSGNTIYF. As DNA, the CDR3 is TGTGCCAGTAGTGCGGACAGGATCTACTCTGGAAACACCATATATTTT.

The V call is TRBV4-2, the J call TRBJ1-5; 8 bases match TRBD1. V shed 4 bases and J 4 bases; nucleotides not matched to a gene: 6. CDR3 size: 15 residues. CDR1 is LGHNA, CDR2 YNFKEQ, per germline. For the CDR3, the DNA is TGTGCCAGCAGCCTCGGGACAGGCTTGAATCAGCCCCAGCATTTT. Encoded protein: CASSLGTGLNQPQHF.

The J gene is TRBJ2-7, the V gene TRBV4-3; 12 bases are a match to TRBD2. V lost 3 bases and J lost 3; bases outside the gene matches: 0. This CDR3 has 14 amino acids. Germline V gives CDR1 LGHNA, CDR2 YSLEER. CDR3 residues: CASSQTSGSYEQYF. As DNA, the CDR3 is TGCGCCAGCAGCCAGACTAGCGGGAGCTACGAGCAGTACTTC.

The CDR3 DNA reads as TGTGCCAGCAGCTTACTAGCGGGAGGAAAGAATGAGCAGTTCTTC. The encoded protein is CASSLLAGGKNEQFF. V usage is TRBV7-8 and J usage is TRBJ2-1, with TRBD2 matching 11 bases. The V gene's germline CDR1 is SGHVS and CDR2 FQNEAQ. This CDR3 is built from 15 residues. The trim removed 2 bases at V and 7 bases at J, leaving 4 bases unmatched.

The genes are TRBV28 and TRBJ2-7; 9 bases align to TRBD1. The CDR3 has 16 amino acids. With 5 bases clipped from V and 3 bases from J, the junction kept 11 bases outside the gene matches. CDR1 and CDR2 (germline): MDHEN, SYDVKM. This CDR3 is CASSLGAGQGYYEQYF. CDR3 coding DNA: TGTGCCAGCAGTCTCGGCGCCGGACAGGGGTACTACGAGCAGTACTTC.

This clone was seen once. The genes are TRBV6-1 and TRBJ1-1; TRBD1 agrees at 7 bases. Looked up from germline, CDR1 is MNHNS and CDR2 is SASEGT. Unmatched junction bases numbered 3, after V lost 4 bases and J lost 1 base. This CDR3 is 14 amino acids long. CDR3 loop: CASSGRTGNTEAFF. CDR3 in DNA: TGTGCCAGCAGTGGAAGGACAGGGAACACTGAAGCTTTCTTT.

This clone occurred once. This chain links TRBV20-1 with TRBJ1-5; 7 bases match TRBD1. Germline CDR1 DFQATT, CDR2 SNEGSKA (reference sequence). There are 11 residues in the CDR3. V was pared by 3 bases and J by 7 bases, with 0 bases of the junction left unmatched. CDR3 region: CSASRGQPQHF. In nucleotides, the CDR3 is TGCAGTGCTAGCAGGGGGCAGCCCCAGCATTTT.

The chain recombines TRBV12-5 with TRBJ2-1; 7 nucleotides match TRBD2. The CDR3 runs to 12 residues. After removal of 8 bases from V and 6 bases from J, the junction contained 4 bases not matched to a gene. The V gene's germline CDR1 is LGHNT and CDR2 FRNRAP. CDR3 bases: TGTGCTAGTAGCGGGATGCGCAATGAGCAGTTCTTC. It codes for CASSGMRNEQFF.

V gene TRBV11-1 combines with J gene TRBJ2-7; 9 nucleotides agree with TRBD2. J lost 0 bases, V lost 5 bases, and 5 bases had no gene match. CDR1 is SGHAT and CDR2 is FQDESV in the germline V gene (reference sequence). This CDR3 has 15 amino acids. The CDR3 nucleotides read TGTGCCAGCAGCATTAGCGGGAGTAGCTCCTACGAGCAGTACTTC. As protein: CASSISGSSSYEQYF.

V is TRBV5-4 and J is TRBJ2-7, with 8 bases identical to TRBD1. The length of the CDR3 is 16 residues. Germline values: CDR1 SGHNT, CDR2 YYREEE (reference sequence). The V and J ends lost 0 bases and 8 bases, in that order; junction bases with no gene match: 13. Here the CDR3 DNA reads TGTGCCAGCAGCTTGGAGGGTGGGACAGGCCTGTTCAAGCAGTACTTC. Residues: CASSLEGGTGLFKQYF.

V and J are TRBV28 and TRBJ2-7; 8 bases are a match to TRBD2. The CDR3 spans 17 residues. J was trimmed by 4 bases and V by 5 bases; bases with no gene match: 16. CDR1 is MDHEN and CDR2 is SYDVKM in the germline V gene. In DNA form, the CDR3 reads TGTGCCAGCAGTCTCCCGGGGGCGGTAGCGGGGCTATACGAGCAGTACTTC. Amino acids: CASSLPGAVAGLYEQYF.

The J gene is TRBJ2-7, the V gene TRBV30, with D hard to call. With 2 bases removed from V and 3 bases from J, the gap between germline ends came to 8 bases. The CDR3 covers 12 residues. CDR1 GTSNPN and CDR2 SVGIG come from the germline V gene (reference sequence). CDR3 DNA sequence: TGTGCCTGGAGTCCCTATTACTACGAGCAGTACTTC. It translates to CAWSPYYYEQYF. Together with reference TRBV30 and TRBJ2-7, the CDR3 gives the full variable domain: SQTIHQWPATLVQPVGSPLSLECTVEGTSNPNLYWYRQAAGRGLQLLFYSVGIGQISSEVPQNLSASRPQDRQFILSSKKLLLSDSGFYLCAWSPYYYEQYFGPGTRLTVT.